This T cell receptor beta chain was profiled in a study of CD8+CD57+ T cells in acquired aplastic anemia (dated by TCRdb to 2016 to 2019). Describing the broader study: A mean of 3.2 ug of DNA, ranging from roughly 0.19 to 27.4 ug, was extracted from sorted CD4+ and CD8+ cells. CD8+CD57+ expansion was defined as a frequency above the mean frequency observed in healthy subjects. Broader findings and caveats from the paper: About 30 CD8+ CDR3 sequences were found in both patients and controls but appeared to be highly expressed in patients and within the immunodominant clones of the patients. Patients and healthy controls showed no significant difference in CD8+ Simpson's diversity (P=0.060).

This clonotype was counted ten times or more. Its binding antigen is unknown. Per-base quality was not reported, and no clone a single base away is much larger than it. The patients picked for sequencing were ones in whom flow cytometry had shown an expansion of CD8+CD57+ cells. All patients had severe acquired aplastic anemia diagnosed by International Study of Aplastic Anemia and Agranulocytosis and Camitta criteria. No patient had received any therapy when blood was sampled. The study deep-sequenced TCR repertoires of sorted CD4+ and CD8+ blood T cells from severe aplastic anemia patients and healthy subjects. Patients were enrolled under clinicaltrials.gov protocols 00001620, 01623167, 00001397, 00071045, 00081523 and 00961064 in the USA. Ficoll-Paque density gradient centrifugation was used to isolate peripheral blood mononuclear cells. Before DNA was extracted, CD4+ and CD8+ T cells were sorted using either FACS or magnetic beads.

Genomic DNA served as template for TCR beta VDJ combination and CDR3 sequence profiling. An Illumina HiSeq 2000 was the platform used for TCR repertoire sequencing. The study's processing was this. TRBV/TRBJ rearrangement plots, CDR3 size and DJ length profiles, and Simpson's diversity index were used to evaluate the repertoires. The most abundant DNA sequence in the deep sequencing data was defined as the immunodominant clone. CDR3 amino acid sequences were checked for sharing between subjects and were compared against published repertoires and the VDJdb database. The public sequencing data were trimmed at Q25 with fastp and processed into clonotypes with MiXCR by TCRdb, which kept only in-frame beta chains. Duplicate CDR3 protein sequences are folded into a single record with the most common DNA and genes. The V and J calls and clone size come from TCRdb's table, not from the authors' own analysis. The sample has more than 150,000 distinct CDR3 sequences on record, nearly 50% of them singletons. Jointly, the top ten make up 10% to 15% of the sample.

The TCR sequence derives from a human donor with aplastic anemia. The material sequenced was sorted CD4+, CD8+, or CD8+CD57+ T cells (not recorded which) from PBMCs.

The nucleotide sequence is given as TGTGCCAGCAGTGGGGGCGGGGGGGCAGATACGCAGTATTTT. Translated, this is CASSGGGGADTQYF. The rearrangement combines TRBV2 with TRBJ2-3; TRBD2 agrees with 9 junctional bases. The CDR3 goes from the cysteine to the phenylalanine over 14 residues. Of the read, only the CDR3 DNA is kept; its 42 bases are in frame from base 1. V loses 4 bases at its end and J loses 4 bases; junction bases beyond the gene matches: 3. From a lookup of the germline V gene, CDR1 and CDR2 are SNHLY and FYNNEI.